This TCR beta chain comes out of a study of graft-versus-host responses after intestinal transplantation. On the study more broadly: The recipients all started with anti-thymocyte globulin induction and then took tacrolimus and steroids for about three years.

Lamina propria and intraepithelial lymphocytes were released by processing graft tissue. TCRdb's table, derived via immunoSEQ multiplex PCR, lists solely in-frame clones and lacks some. The repertoire holds under 15,000 clones, with 70% to 85% as singletons. This clone occurred once. There are 15 residues in the CDR3. Trimming took 0 bases from V and 0 from J, leaving 7 bases between them. Germline V gives CDR1 SGHDT, CDR2 YYEEEE. The chain employs TRBV5-6 and TRBJ2-1; D remains ambiguous. Specimen: ileum tissue, collected 27 days after intestinal transplant. The receptor comes from a human patient who received an intestinal transplant, so some T cells may come from the graft donor. The CDR3 nucleotides are TGTGCCAGCAGCTTGGCCCCGAGCTCCTACAATGAGCAGTTCTTC. Encoded protein: CASSLAPSSYNEQFF.